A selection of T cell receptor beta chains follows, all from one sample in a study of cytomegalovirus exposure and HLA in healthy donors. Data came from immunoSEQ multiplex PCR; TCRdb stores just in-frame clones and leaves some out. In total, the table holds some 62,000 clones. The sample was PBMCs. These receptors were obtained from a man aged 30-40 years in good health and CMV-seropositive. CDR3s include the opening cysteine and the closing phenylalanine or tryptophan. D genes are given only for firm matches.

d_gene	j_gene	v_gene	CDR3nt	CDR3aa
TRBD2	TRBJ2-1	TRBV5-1	TGCGCCAGCAGCTTTCCCAGCGGGAGGCACAGCTCCTACAATGAGCAGTTCTTC	CASSFPSGRHSSYNEQFF
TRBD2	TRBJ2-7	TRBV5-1	TGCGCCAGCAGCTTGGATGTAGCGGGAGTCTACGAGCAGTACTTC	CASSLDVAGVYEQYF
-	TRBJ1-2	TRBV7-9	TGTGCCAGCAGCTTAGAAGCGGAGTTTGAAGGAGACTGGGGCTACACCTTC	CASSLEAEFEGDWGYTF
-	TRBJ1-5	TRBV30	TGTGCCTGGAGTGGCGCGTTCAATCAGCCCCAGCATTTT	CAWSGAFNQPQHF
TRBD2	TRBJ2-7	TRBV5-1	TGCGCCAGCAGCCTGGGACTAGCGGGCTCCTACGAGCAGTACTTC	CASSLGLAGSYEQYF
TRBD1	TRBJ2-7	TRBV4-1	TGCGCCAGCAGTCCGGACAGGGCCCTTTCCTACGAGCAGTACTTC	CASSPDRALSYEQYF
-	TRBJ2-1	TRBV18	TGTGCCAGCTCACCACCGGTAGGAGACAATGAGCAGTTCTTC	CASSPPVGDNEQFF
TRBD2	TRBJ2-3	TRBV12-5	TGTGCTAGTGGTTTGCCTCGGACTAGCGGGTTCATCACAGATACGCAGTATTTT	CASGLPRTSGFITDTQYF
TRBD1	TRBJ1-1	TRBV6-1	TGTGCCAGCAGTGTGACAGGGGAAGCTCGCGAAGCTTTCTTT	CASSVTGEAREAFF
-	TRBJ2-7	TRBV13	TGTGCCAGCAGCTTGGGGACTCGGGGGCAGTACTTC	CASSLGTRGQYF
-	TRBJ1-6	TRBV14	TGTGCCAGCAGCCAAGAATCCGGACTGAATAATTCACCCCTCCACTTT	CASSQESGLNNSPLHF
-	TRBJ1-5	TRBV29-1	TGCAGCGTGGGAGGGGGCAATCAGCCCCAGCATTTT	CSVGGGNQPQHF
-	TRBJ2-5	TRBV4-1	TGCGCCAGCAGCCAAGTTGGTCAGGGAGAGACCCAGTACTTC	CASSQVGQGETQYF
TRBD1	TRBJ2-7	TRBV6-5	TGTGCCAGCAAGGAAGAGGGGGCATCGTACGAGCAGTACTTC	CASKEEGASYEQYF
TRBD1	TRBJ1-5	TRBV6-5	TGTGCCACCAAACCGGGACAGGGAGAAGCTCAGCCCCAGCATTTT	CATKPGQGEAQPQHF
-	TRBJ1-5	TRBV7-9	TGTGCCAGCAGCCAGGGGTTCGGTCAGCCCCAGCATTTT	CASSQGFGQPQHF
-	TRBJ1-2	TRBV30	TGTGCCTGGAGTGAGGGGTTTGTGGACTATGGCTACACCTTC	CAWSEGFVDYGYTF
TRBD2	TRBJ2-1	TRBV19	TGTGCCAGTACCACCCTGGAGGCGGGAGGGCTAGGCAATGAGCAGTTCTTC	CASTTLEAGGLGNEQFF
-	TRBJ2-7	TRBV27	TGTGCCAGCAGTTCCACCCCTACGGAGCAGTACTTC	CASSSTPTEQYF
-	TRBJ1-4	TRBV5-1	TGCGCCAGCAGCTTGGGAGGTAATGAAAAACTGTTTTTT	CASSLGGNEKLFF
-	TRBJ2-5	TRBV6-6	TGTGCCAGCAACCTGGCGGGGCAAGAGACCCAGTACTTC	CASNLAGQETQYF
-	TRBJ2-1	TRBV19	TGTGCCAGTAGTATAGTCGAGAACGGTTACAATGAGCAGTTCTTC	CASSIVENGYNEQFF
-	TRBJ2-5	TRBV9	TGTGCCAGCAGCGTAGACGGGGAGATGGAGACCCAGTACTTC	CASSVDGEMETQYF
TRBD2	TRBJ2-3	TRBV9	TGTGCCAGCAGCCCAAGCGGGAGGGCCATGGCAGATACGCAGTATTTT	CASSPSGRAMADTQYF
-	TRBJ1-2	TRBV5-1	TGCGCCAGCAGCCGCGGGGCTCCGGCGTATGGCTACACCTTC	CASSRGAPAYGYTF